This T cell receptor (beta chain) was captured in a study of CD8 T cells in Susac syndrome. CDR1 is LGHNA, CDR2 YSLEER, per germline. The ends were cut back, 5 bases at V and 6 bases at J, with 11 bases in the middle. The CDR3 sequence is 13 residues long. A quantity of roughly 0.5 to 1 ug RNA underwent reverse transcription using random hexamers. From the immunoSEQ multiplex PCR reads, TCRdb called clonotypes with MiXCR, one entry per CDR3 protein. The sample records about 53,000 distinct CDR3 sequences, roughly 94% being singletons. The CD8+ and CD4+ T cells were isolated magnetically using a negative isolation approach, whereas the TEMRA cells were enriched by FACS.

The receptor was isolated from a human donor with Susac syndrome. The genes are TRBV4-3 and TRBJ2-1, with D possibly matching TRBD2 (6 bases). The sequenced sample consisted of CD8+ T cells from PBMCs. In DNA form, the CDR3 reads TGCGCCAGCAGCAAGGTGGAGGGCAATGAGCAGTTCTTC. Protein sequence: CASSKVEGNEQFF.